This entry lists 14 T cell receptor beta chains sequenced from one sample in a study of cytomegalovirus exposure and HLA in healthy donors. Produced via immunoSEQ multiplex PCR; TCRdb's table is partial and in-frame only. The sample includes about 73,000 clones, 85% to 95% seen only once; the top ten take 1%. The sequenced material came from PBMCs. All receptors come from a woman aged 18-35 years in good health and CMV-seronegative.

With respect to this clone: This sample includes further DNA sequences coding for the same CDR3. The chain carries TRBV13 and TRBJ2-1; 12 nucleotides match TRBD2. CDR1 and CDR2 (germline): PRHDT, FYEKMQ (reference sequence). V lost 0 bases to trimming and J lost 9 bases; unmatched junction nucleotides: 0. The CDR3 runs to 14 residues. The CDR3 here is CASSLGLAGGEQFF. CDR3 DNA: TGTGCCAGCAGCTTAGGACTAGCGGGAGGTGAGCAGTTCTTC.

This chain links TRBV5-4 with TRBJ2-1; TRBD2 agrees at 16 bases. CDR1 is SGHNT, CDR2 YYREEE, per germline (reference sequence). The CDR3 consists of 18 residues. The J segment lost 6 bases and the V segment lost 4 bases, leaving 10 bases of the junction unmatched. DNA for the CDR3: TGTGCCAGCAGCATAGATGGGACTAGCGGGAGGGCCCGCAATGAGCAGTTCTTC. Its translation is CASSIDGTSGRARNEQFF. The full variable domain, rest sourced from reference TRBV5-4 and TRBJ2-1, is ETGVTQSPTHLIKTRGQQVTLRCSSQSGHNTVSWYQQALGQGPQFIFQYYREEENGRGNFPPRFSGLQFPNYSSELNVNALELDDSALYLCASSIDGTSGRARNEQFFGPGTRLTVL.

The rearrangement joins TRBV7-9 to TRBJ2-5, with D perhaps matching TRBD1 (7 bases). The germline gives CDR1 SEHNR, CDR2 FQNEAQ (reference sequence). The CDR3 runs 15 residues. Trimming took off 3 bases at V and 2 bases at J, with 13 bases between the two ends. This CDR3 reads CASSFYRGGQETQYF. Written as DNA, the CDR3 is TGTGCCAGCAGCTTTTACAGGGGAGGACAAGAGACCCAGTACTTC.

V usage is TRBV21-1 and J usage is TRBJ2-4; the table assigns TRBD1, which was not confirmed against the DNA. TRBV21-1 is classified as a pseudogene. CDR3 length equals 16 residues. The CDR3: CASSIIQGPFYNIQYF. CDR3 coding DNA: TGTGCCAGCAGCATTATACAGGGACCCTTTTACAACATTCAGTACTTC.

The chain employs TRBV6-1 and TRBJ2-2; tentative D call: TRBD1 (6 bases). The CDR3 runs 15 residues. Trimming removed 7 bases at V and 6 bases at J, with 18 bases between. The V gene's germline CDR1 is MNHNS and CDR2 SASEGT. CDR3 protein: CASIGLNRAPGELFF. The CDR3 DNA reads TGTGCCAGCATTGGTTTGAACAGGGCCCCCGGGGAGCTGTTTTTT.

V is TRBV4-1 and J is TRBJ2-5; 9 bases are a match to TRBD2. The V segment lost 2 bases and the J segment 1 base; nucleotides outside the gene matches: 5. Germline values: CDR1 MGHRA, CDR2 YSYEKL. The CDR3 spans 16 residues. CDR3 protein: CASSQNLAGSQETQYF. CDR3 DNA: TGCGCCAGCAGCCAAAATCTAGCGGGGAGCCAAGAGACCCAGTACTTC.

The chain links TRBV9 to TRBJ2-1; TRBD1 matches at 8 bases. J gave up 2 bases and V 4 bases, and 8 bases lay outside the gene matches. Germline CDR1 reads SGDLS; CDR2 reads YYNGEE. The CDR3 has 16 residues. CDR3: CASSPEWGQAYNEQFF. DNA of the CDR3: TGTGCCAGCAGCCCCGAGTGGGGACAGGCCTACAATGAGCAGTTCTTC.

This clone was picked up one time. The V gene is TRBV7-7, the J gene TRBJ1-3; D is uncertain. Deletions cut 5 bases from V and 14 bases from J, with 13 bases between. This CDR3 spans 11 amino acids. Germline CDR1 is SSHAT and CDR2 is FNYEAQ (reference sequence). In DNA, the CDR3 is TGTGCCAGCAGCCCAGGAAGGATTCTATATTTT. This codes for CASSPGRILYF.

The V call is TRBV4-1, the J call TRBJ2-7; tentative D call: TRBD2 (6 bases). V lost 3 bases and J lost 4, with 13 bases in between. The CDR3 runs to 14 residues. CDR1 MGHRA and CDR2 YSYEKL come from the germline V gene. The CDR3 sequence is CASSQRDLLYEQYF. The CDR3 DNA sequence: TGCGCCAGCAGCCAGCGGGACTTGTTATACGAGCAGTACTTC.

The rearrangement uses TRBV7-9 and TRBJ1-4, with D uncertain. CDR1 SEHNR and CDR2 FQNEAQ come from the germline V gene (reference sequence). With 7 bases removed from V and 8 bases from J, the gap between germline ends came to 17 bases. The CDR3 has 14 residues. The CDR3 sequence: CASTPMEADEKLFF. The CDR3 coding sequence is TGTGCCAGCACCCCCATGGAGGCGGACGAAAAACTGTTTTTT.

DNA of the CDR3: TGTGCCAGCAGCGTAGCTACGGGGGAACGGGGACTCTCTGGAAACACCATATATTTT. This encodes CASSVATGERGLSGNTIYF. The chain employs TRBV9 and TRBJ1-3; a possible D gene is TRBD1 (5 bases). The CDR3 covers 19 residues. With 0 bases removed from V and 0 bases from J, the gap between germline ends came to 19 bases. In germline, CDR1 is SGDLS, CDR2 YYNGEE.

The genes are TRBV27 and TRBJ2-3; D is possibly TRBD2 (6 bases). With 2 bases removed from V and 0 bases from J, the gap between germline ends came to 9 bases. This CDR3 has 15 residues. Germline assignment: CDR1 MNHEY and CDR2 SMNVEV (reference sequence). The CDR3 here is CASSLGGSSTDTQYF. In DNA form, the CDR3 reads TGTGCCAGCAGTTTAGGAGGGAGTAGCACAGATACGCAGTATTTT.

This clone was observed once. CDR3 bases: TGCGCCAGCAGCCAATTGACTAGCGGGGCCACAGATACGCAGTATTTT. Its translation is CASSQLTSGATDTQYF. V is TRBV4-1 and J is TRBJ2-3; TRBD2 aligns across 11 bases. The CDR3 is 16 amino acids. Germline CDR1 is MGHRA and CDR2 is YSYEKL. V dropped 2 bases and J dropped 2; count of bases not matched to a gene: 3.

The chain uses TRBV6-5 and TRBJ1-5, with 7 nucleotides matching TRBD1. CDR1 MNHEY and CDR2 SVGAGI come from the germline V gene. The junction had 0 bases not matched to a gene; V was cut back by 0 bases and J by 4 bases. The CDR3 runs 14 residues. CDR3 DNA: TGTGCCAGCAGTTACTCGACAGGGAATCAGCCCCAGCATTTT. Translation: CASSYSTGNQPQHF.